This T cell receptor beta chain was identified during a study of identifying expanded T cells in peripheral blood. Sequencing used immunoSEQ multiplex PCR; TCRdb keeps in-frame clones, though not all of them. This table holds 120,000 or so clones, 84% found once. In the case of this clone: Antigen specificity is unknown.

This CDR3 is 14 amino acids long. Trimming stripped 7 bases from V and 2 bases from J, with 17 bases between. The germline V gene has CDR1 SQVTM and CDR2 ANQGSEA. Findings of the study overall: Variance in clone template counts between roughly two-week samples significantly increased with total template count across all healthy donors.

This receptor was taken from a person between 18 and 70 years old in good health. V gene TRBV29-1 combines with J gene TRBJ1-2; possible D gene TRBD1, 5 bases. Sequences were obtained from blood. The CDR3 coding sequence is TGCAGCGCCGACAGTCGCGCGGGGAACTATGGCTACACCTTC. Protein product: CSADSRAGNYGYTF.